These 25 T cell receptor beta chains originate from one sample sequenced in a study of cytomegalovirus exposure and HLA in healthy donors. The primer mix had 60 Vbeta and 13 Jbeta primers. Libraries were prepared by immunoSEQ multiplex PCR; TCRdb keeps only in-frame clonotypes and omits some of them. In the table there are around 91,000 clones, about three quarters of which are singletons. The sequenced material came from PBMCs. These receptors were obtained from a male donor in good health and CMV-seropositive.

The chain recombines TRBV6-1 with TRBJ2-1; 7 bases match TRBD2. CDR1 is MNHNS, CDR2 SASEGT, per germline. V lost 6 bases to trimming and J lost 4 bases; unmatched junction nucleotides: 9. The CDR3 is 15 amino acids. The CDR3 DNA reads TGTGCCAGCAGCCAGACGGGGGGACCATACAATGAGCAGTTCTTC. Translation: CASSQTGGPYNEQFF.

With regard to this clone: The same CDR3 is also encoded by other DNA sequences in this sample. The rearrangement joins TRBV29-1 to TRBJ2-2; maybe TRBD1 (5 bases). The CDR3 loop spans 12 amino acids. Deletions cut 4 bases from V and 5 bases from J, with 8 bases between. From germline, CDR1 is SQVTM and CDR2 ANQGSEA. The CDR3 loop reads CSVAQGTGELFF. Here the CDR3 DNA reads TGCAGCGTTGCCCAGGGAACCGGGGAGCTGTTTTTT.

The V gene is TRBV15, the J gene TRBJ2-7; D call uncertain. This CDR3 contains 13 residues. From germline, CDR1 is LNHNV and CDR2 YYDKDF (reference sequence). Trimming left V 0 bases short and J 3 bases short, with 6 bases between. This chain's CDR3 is CATSRDISYEQYF. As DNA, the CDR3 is TGTGCCACCAGCAGAGACATTAGCTACGAGCAGTACTTC.

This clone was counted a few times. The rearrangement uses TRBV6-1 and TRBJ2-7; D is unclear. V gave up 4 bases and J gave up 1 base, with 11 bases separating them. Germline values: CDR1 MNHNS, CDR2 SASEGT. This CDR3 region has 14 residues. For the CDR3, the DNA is TGTGCCAGCAGTGGCCTCATCGGTTCCTACGAGCAGTACTTC. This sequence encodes CASSGLIGSYEQYF.

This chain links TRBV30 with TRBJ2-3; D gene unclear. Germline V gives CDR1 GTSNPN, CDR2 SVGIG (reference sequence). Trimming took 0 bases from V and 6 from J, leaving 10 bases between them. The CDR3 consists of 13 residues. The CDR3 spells CAWSVSSPDTQYF. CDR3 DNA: TGTGCCTGGAGTGTATCTAGTCCCGATACGCAGTATTTT.

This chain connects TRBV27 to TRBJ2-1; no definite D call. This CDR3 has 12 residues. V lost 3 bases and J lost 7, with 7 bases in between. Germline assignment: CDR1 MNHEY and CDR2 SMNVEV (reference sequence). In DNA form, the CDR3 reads TGTGCCAGCAGTTTTAGCTCTAATGAGCAGTTCTTC. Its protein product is CASSFSSNEQFF.

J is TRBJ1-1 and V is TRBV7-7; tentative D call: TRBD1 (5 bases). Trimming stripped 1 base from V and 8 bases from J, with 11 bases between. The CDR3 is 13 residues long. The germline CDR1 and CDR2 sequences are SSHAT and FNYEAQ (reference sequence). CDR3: CASSLGPGGEAFF. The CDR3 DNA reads TGTGCCAGCAGCTTAGGGCCCGGGGGAGAAGCTTTCTTT.

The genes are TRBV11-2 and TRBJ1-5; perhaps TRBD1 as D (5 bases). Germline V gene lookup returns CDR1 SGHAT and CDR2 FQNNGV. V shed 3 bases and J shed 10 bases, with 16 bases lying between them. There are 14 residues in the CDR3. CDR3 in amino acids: CASSLSTGGYPQHF. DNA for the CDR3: TGTGCCAGCAGCTTGTCAACGGGGGGTTATCCCCAGCATTTT. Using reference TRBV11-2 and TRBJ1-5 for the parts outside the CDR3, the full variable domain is EAGVAQSPRYKIIEKRQSVAFWCNPISGHATLYWYQQILGQGPKLLIQFQNNGVVDDSQLPKDRFSAERLKGVDSTLKIQPAKLEDSAVYLCASSLSTGGYPQHFGDGTRLSIL.

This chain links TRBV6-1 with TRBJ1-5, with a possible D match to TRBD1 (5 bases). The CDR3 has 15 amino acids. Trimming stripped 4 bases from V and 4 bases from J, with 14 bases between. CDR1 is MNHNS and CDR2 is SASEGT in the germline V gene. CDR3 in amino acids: CASSGGGDMNQPQHF. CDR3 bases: TGTGCCAGCAGTGGTGGGGGGGATATGAATCAGCCCCAGCATTTT.

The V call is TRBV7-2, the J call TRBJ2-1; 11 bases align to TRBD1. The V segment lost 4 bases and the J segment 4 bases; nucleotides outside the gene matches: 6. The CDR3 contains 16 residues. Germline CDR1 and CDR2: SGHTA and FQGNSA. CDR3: CASSYGTGGGYNEQFF. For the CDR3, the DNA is TGTGCCAGCAGCTACGGGACAGGGGGAGGATACAATGAGCAGTTCTTC.

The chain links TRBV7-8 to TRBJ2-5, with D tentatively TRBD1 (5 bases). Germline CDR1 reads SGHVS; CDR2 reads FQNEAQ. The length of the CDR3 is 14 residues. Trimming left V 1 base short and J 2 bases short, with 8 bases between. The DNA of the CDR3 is TGTGCCAGCAGCTTAGGTCGACAGCAAGAGACCCAGTACTTC. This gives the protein CASSLGRQQETQYF.

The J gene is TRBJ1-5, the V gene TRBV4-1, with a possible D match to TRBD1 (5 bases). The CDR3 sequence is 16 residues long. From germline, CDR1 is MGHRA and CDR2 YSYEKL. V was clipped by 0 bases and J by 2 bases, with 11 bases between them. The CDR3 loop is CASSQDRGGGNQPQHF. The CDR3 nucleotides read TGCGCCAGCAGCCAAGATCGAGGAGGGGGCAATCAGCCCCAGCATTTT.

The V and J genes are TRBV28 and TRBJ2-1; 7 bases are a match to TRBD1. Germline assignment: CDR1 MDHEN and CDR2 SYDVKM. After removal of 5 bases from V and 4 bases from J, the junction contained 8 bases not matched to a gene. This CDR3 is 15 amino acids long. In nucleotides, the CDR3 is TGTGCCAGCAGTCTAAGGGGGCTTAGGTACAATGAGCAGTTCTTC. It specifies CASSLRGLRYNEQFF. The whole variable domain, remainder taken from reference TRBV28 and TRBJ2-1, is DVKVTQSSRYLVKRTGEKVFLECVQDMDHENMFWYRQDPGLGLRLIYFSYDVKMKEKGDIPEGYSVSREKKERFSLILESASTNQTSMYLCASSLRGLRYNEQFFGPGTRLTVL.

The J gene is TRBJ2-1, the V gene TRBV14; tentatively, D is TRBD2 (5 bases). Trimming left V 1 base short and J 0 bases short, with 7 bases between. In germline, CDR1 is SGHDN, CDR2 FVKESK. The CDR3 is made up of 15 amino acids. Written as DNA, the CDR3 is TGTGCCAGCAGCCAAGTAGCGTACTCCTACAATGAGCAGTTCTTC. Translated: CASSQVAYSYNEQFF. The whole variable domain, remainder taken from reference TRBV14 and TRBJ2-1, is EAGVTQFPSHSVIEKGQTVTLRCDPISGHDNLYWYRRVMGKEIKFLLHFVKESKQDESGMPNNRFLAERTGGTYSTLKVQPAELEDSGVYFCASSQVAYSYNEQFFGPGTRLTVL.

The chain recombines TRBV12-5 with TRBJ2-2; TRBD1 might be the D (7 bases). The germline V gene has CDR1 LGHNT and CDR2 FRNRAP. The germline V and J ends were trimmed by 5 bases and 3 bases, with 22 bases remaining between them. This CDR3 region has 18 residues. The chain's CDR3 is CASGILAGQRKDTGELFF. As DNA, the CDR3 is TGTGCTAGTGGTATACTGGCGGGACAGAGAAAGGACACCGGGGAGCTGTTTTTT. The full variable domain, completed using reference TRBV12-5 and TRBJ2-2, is DARVTQTPRHKVTEMGQEVTMRCQPILGHNTVFWYRQTMMQGLELLAYFRNRAPLDDSGMPKDRFSAEMPDATLATLKIQPSEPRDSAVYFCASGILAGQRKDTGELFFGEGSRLTVL.

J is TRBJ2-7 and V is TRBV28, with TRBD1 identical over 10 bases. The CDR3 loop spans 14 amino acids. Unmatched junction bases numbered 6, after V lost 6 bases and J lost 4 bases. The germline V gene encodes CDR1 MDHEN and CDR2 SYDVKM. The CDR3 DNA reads TGTGCCAGCAGGTTGACAGGGGGCACTTACGAGCAGTACTTC. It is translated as CASRLTGGTYEQYF.

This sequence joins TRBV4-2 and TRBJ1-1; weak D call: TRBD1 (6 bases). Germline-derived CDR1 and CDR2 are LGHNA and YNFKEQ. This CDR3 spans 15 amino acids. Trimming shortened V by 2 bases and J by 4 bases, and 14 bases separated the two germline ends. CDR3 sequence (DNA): TGTGCCAGCAGCCAATCGCTTCAGGGGTTCACTGAAGCTTTCTTT. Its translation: CASSQSLQGFTEAFF.

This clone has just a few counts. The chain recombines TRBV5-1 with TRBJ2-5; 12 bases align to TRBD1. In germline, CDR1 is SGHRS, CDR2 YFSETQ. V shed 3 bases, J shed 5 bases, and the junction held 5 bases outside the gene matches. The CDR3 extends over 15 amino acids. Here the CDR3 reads CASSWGQGAGETQYF. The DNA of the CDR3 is TGCGCCAGCAGCTGGGGACAGGGGGCTGGGGAGACCCAGTACTTC.

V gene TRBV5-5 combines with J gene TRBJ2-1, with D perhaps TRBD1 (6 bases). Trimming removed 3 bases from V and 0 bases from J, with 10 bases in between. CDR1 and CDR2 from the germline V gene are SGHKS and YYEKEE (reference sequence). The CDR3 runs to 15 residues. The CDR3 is CASSSTGNSYNEQFF. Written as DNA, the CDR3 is TGTGCCAGCAGCTCCACAGGGAACTCCTACAATGAGCAGTTCTTC.

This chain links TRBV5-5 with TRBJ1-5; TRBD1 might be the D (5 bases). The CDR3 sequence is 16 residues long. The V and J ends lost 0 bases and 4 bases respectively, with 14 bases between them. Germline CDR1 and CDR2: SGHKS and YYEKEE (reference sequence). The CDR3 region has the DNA TGTGCCAGCAGCTTGGGGGTTAAGACAGAAAATCAGCCCCAGCATTTT. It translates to CASSLGVKTENQPQHF.

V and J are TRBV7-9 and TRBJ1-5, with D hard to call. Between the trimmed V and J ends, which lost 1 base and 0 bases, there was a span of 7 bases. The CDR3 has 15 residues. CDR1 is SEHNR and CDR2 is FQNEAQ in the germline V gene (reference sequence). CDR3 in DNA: TGTGCCAGCAGCTTAGGAGGAGCTAGCAATCAGCCCCAGCATTTT. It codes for CASSLGGASNQPQHF. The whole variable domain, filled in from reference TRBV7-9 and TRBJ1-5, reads DTGVSQNPRHKITKRGQNVTFRCDPISEHNRLYWYRQTLGQGPEFLTYFQNEAQLEKSRLLSDRFSAERPKGSFSTLEIQRTEQGDSAMYLCASSLGGASNQPQHFGDGTRLSIL.

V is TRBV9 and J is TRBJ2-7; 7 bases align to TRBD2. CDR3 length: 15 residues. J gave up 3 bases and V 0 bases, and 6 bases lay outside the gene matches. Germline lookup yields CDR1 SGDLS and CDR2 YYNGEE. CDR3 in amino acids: CASSVGGGLVYEQYF. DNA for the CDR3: TGTGCCAGCAGCGTAGGGGGAGGGTTGGTCTACGAGCAGTACTTC. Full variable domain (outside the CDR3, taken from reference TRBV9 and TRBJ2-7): DSGVTQTPKHLITATGQRVTLRCSPRSGDLSVYWYQQSLDQGLQFLIQYYNGEERAKGNILERFSAQQFPDLHSELNLSSLELGDSALYFCASSVGGGLVYEQYFGPGTRLTVT.

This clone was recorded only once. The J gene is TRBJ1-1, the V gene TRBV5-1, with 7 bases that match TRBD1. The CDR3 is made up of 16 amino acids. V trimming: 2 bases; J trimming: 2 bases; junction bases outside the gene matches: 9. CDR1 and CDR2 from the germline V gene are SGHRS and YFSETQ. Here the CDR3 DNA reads TGCGCCAGCAGCTTCGTGACAGGGTCCGAAAACACTGAAGCTTTCTTT. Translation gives CASSFVTGSENTEAFF.

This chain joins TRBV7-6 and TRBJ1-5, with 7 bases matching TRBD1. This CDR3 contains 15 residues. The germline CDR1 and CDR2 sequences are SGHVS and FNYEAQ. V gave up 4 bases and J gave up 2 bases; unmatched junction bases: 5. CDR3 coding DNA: TGTGCCAGCAGCTCCGGGACAGTAGGCAATCAGCCCCAGCATTTT. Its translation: CASSSGTVGNQPQHF.

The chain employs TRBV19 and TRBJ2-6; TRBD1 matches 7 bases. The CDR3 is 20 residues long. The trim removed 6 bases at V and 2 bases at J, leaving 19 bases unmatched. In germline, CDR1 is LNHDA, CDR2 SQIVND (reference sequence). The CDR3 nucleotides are TGTGCCAGTAGACCTACTACGGCCCAGGGACAGATTACTGGGGCCAACGTCCTGACTTTC. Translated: CASRPTTAQGQITGANVLTF.